The entry below gives a single T cell receptor beta chain sequence along with its context. This clone has a single count. Its antigen remains undetermined. No base quality values were provided; no much bigger clone lies one nucleotide off. The cohort consisted of approximately 690 healthy bone marrow donors. At the time of sampling, all cohort members were nominally healthy, though unrecorded immune exposures were likely present. The donor was CMV seropositive and belonged to the group of 270 or so seropositive cohort members. Each donor provided a peripheral blood sample, and peripheral blood mononuclear cells were used for TCR beta sequencing. Genomic DNA was extracted from the blood cell samples with the Qiagen DNeasy Blood Extraction Kit. Library preparation used the immunoSEQ multiplex PCR assay. A mixture of 60 forward primers for TCR Vbeta segments and 13 reverse primers for TCR Jbeta segments was used in the multiplex PCR. The CDR3 region of rearranged TCR beta genes was amplified from genomic DNA by a multiplex PCR assay. The amplified TCR beta libraries were sequenced on the Illumina HiSeq System as 87-base-pair reads. The study's own analysis went as follows. A later analysis tallied roughly 76 million unique TCR beta chains across the 550 to 850 repertoires, and some 10 million of those chains were shared by two or more donors. Raw reads were error-corrected and collapsed into unique sequences with a nearest-neighbor algorithm that merged closely related sequences to remove PCR and sequencing errors. V, D and J gene segments were assigned by aligning CDR3 sequences to IMGT reference sequences. For a sequence to be retained, a match of at least six nucleotides was required to both a V gene segment and a J gene segment. A rearrangement was called productive if the CDR3 had no stop codons and remained in frame with V and J, and every other rearrangement was called non-productive. Following IMGT convention, CDR3 was defined as the stretch from the second conserved V-encoded cysteine up to the conserved J-encoded phenylalanine. Sequences without an unambiguous match to a single V gene segment were excluded from the earlier analysis of several hundred of the donors. An earlier analysis of 500 to 700 of the donors classified V segments as functional when productive rearrangements were above 56.7% and as segregating when the standard deviation between donors was above 5%. To diagnose cytomegalovirus status from the catalog of TCR beta chain sequences, a statistical classification framework was built. V and J gene assignment, in a later analysis, came from comparing TCR nucleotide sequences with IMGT/GENE-DB human TR gene sequences. A later analysis assigned CDR3 sequences and most-parsimonious VDJ recombination scenarios with the TCRdist pipeline. A later analysis defined each TCR beta chain by its CDR3 amino acid sequence plus V-gene family, and excluded reads lacking a unique V-gene family. To address suspected cross-contamination and a sequencing artifact, a later analysis removed some 620 highly shared, low-generation-probability nucleotide sequences. In a later analysis, a clonal expansion index for each public chain was calculated from normalized within-repertoire ranks of inferred template counts. A later analysis computed generation probabilities with a VDJ recombination model fitted to out-of-frame rearrangements, and checked the results against IGoR. Hypergeometric tests were used in a later analysis to score TCR-TCR, TCR-HLA and TCR-CMV co-occurrence, with a repertoire-size bias correction applied to the TCR pairs. False discovery rates were estimated in a later analysis by permuting HLA or CMV assignments 20 times. A later analysis grouped co-occurring TCRs with DBSCAN, adding TCRdist sequence similarity when clustering within HLA-allele-positive subsets. Repertoires with fewer than 30,000 or more than 120,000 public chains were left out of co-occurrence clustering, as were about five repertoires with anomalous nucleotide sharing. TCRdb retrieved this table from immuneACCESS and kept in-frame rearrangements only. Not all clones are present; in checked studies, unresolved V genes account for under half, and no reason is known for the remainder. V and J calls and clone size are those listed in that table; D and trimming were worked out from the DNA. The sample table contains more than 50,000 clones; only one count was recorded for approximately 71% of them. Around a quarter of the sample goes to the ten largest clones.

The data were obtained in a study of cytomegalovirus exposure and HLA in healthy donors (dated by TCRdb to between 2016 and 2019). In the study overall: In an earlier analysis of several hundred of the donors, 276 Gb of sequence data and some 120 million unique TCR beta sequences from about 190 million T cells were reported. About 280 gigabases of sequencing data and tens of millions of unique TCR sequences were included in an early release covering about 600 HLA-typed donors. Of the approximately 400 genotyped donors, 81% were placed in the genetic ancestry cluster associated with self-reported Caucasian donors. The aim of the study was to test whether cataloging public T cell receptors could identify signatures of past pathogen exposure. The study used immunosequencing to profile the T cell repertoires of 666 subjects and linked those repertoires to cytomegalovirus serostatus. In addition to the first cohort of about 650 subjects, a separate validation cohort of 120 different subjects was used. High-throughput TCR immunosequencing, statistical association of individual TCRs with disease status, and machine learning were combined to predict cytomegalovirus infection status. To study patterns of TCR occurrence, a later analysis re-analyzed previously published TCR beta repertoires from 700 or so donors and added high-resolution HLA genotyping. Rather than drawing on any new phenotypic data, the later analysis identified candidate immune exposures from TCR beta sequences and the way those sequences occurred across donors. In an earlier analysis of several hundred of the donors, high-throughput TCR beta sequencing was used to judge whether each TCR beta V gene segment behaved as functional or pseudogenic. Donor age, sex, ethnicity and CMV serostatus were compiled together with the repertoire data. In a later genetic analysis, genome-wide SNP genotypes for 398 of the 666 donors were used, and that subset was treated as a discovery cohort. All discovery cohort repertoires had been generated on a single sequencing platform. Class I and class II HLA loci were covered by the typing at four-digit resolution. Typing coverage varied by locus: roughly 629-640 donors for A, B, C, DRB1 and DQB1; more than 500 for DQA1; over 600 for DPA1; roughly 470 for DPB1. Roughly five DR-DQ haplotypes were handled as single units for association and clustering because linkage in the cohort was strong. Among some 400 genotyped donors of the cohort, an average of around 250,000 unique TCR beta nucleotide sequences was sequenced per donor, of which approximately 18% were non-productive. General findings and caveats noted by the study authors: While some public TCRs were present in many individuals, most TCR sequences turned up only very rarely across donors. According to the authors, the approach could potentially be generalized to other disease states and immunological phenotypes. Only TCR beta chains were sequenced in this cohort, and the absence of alpha or paired-chain data limited detectable features. In an earlier analysis of roughly 560 of the donors, most TCR beta V segments were observed in productive rearrangements about 87% or about 30% of the time, broadly matching IMGT annotations. Because counts were too low, about 18 rarely observed V segments, including chromosome 9 orphons, were excluded from the earlier analysis of around 590 of the donors. According to a later analysis, parvovirus B19, influenza, CMV and Epstein-Barr virus appeared linked to several top co-occurrence clusters. Because the 87-base-pair reads could not distinguish some IMGT-functional V segments, including TRBV6-2 and TRBV6-3, those segments were excluded. Compared with the approximately 670-donor mean, donors in an Asian-associated ancestry cluster had fewer N-insertions in productive TCRs, according to a later genetic analysis. A few of the identified cytomegalovirus-associated TCR beta chains were confirmed in vitro to be specific for cytomegalovirus antigens. When HLA alleles, especially DR and DQ, strongly co-occurred, TCR associations were difficult to assign to individual alleles. Sequencing depth was assumed to be roughly uniform across donors in the presence/absence analyses, though that assumption may not hold. A further reported finding was that TCR beta sequences accurately predicted the HLA-A and HLA-B alleles for most subjects in the first cohort. In both the original and validation cohorts, the classifier was reported to diagnose cytomegalovirus status with high specificity and sensitivity. A cluster of highly shared sequence variants was judged likely to represent a technical artifact of the sequencing pipeline. Because HLA typing was missing for some donors at each locus, association tests included only the typed subset. According to a later analysis, TCR association rates differed among HLA loci, with DRB1 alleles showing the most associated TCRs and HLA-C alleles showing the fewest. Compared with equally common non-associated chains, HLA-associated TCR beta chains in a later analysis were more clonally expanded and had lower generation probabilities. Immune exposure information for the cohort was limited to CMV serostatus. In a later analysis, around 17,000 TCR beta sequences were associated with specific HLA alleles at a false discovery rate of 0.05. Linkage disequilibrium might explain the correlated functional status among segregating V segments, but an unknown experimental factor could not be ruled out. The study gave a list of 150 to 200 TCR beta chains associated with cytomegalovirus. V-gene and J-gene trimming of TCR beta chains was associated with a missense DCLRE1C variant in a later genetic analysis, and the association was replicated in an independent cohort. According to a later analysis, most CMV-associated TCR beta chains appeared to be HLA-restricted, and the HLA associations seemed to be driven largely by CMV exposure.

Here V drops 7 bases and J drops 9 bases, and the junction holds 12 bases not matched to any gene. From a lookup of the germline V gene (reference sequence), CDR1 and CDR2 are LNHDA and SQIVND. There are 15 amino acids in the CDR3, from cysteine to phenylalanine inclusive. CDR3 DNA only is kept here, 45 bases in frame from base 1. Material: PBMCs. This clonotype originated in a man aged 45-65 years in good health and CMV-seropositive. This sequence uses TRBV19 and TRBJ2-1, with TRBD2 matching 10 junction bases. The base sequence is TGTGCCAGTACCCATGGGAGCGGGAGGGCCCGTGAGCAGTTCTTC. This encodes CASTHGSGRAREQFF.